This T cell receptor (beta chain) was sequenced in a study of control samples from healthy donors and cancer patients. Germline-derived CDR1 and CDR2 are SGHAT and FQDESV (reference sequence). The J segment lost 5 bases and the V segment lost 0 bases, leaving 4 bases of the junction unmatched. The CDR3 runs 15 residues. The data were produced by immunoSEQ multiplex PCR, yet TCRdb's version contains in-frame clones alone and is incomplete. This table holds about 130,000 clones, about nine tenths found once. The rearrangement joins TRBV11-1 to TRBJ2-7, with 10 nucleotides matching TRBD2. The source is a man in his forties or fifties in good health. The sequencing sample was made of blood. CDR3 DNA sequence: TGTGCCAGCAGCTTAGCACTAGCGGGGTTCAACGAGCAGTACTTC. Protein product: CASSLALAGFNEQYF.